This TCR beta chain was recovered during a study of T-cell reconstitution after alpha-beta-depleted transplantation in children. Findings of the study overall: Reportedly, roughly two months post-transplant, alpha-beta T cells arose from several hundred expanded graft clones. A year had passed since transplant, and T-cell counts and diversity by then came mostly from newly produced T cells. From surviving recipient T cells and thymic progenitors came the high day-60 TCRbeta diversity observed in some patients.

Preparation of the TCRbeta library was carried out with unique molecular identifiers. TCRdb recomputed calls from the PCR reads with MiXCR, one row per CDR3 protein. The table lists about 900,000 distinct CDR3 sequences, roughly 29% of them singletons. About this clonotype: What it binds is unknown.

The clonotype comes from a boy under three years old who had a stem cell transplant for SCID, so the T cells may come from the graft donor. The sequenced sample was PBMCs, mostly from graft donor cells, obtained 360 days after TCRalphabeta/CD19-depleted stem cell transplant.

The CDR3 loop is CASSWAQGSYNEQFF. The DNA of the CDR3 is TGTGCCAGCAGCTGGGCCCAGGGTTCCTACAATGAGCAGTTCTTC. The chain links TRBV14 to TRBJ2-1, with a possible D match to TRBD1 (5 bases). V shed 5 bases and J shed 1 base, with 12 bases lying between them. Germline CDR1 is SGHDN and CDR2 is FVKESK. The CDR3 is made up of 15 amino acids.